One and the same sample provided the 8 T cell receptor beta chains below, sequenced in a study of T cells after yellow fever vaccination. TCRdb re-called the 5' RACE reads with MiXCR, one entry per CDR3 protein. The top ten hold 0.4% to 0.65% of the sample, which has approximately 300,000 distinct CDR3 sequences, 10% to 15% seen once. The specimen comprised CD4+ T cells sorted from PBMCs, sampled 45 days after the yellow fever booster vaccination. Every receptor here comes from a young man who received the YFV17D yellow fever vaccine.

The V call is TRBV7-8, the J call TRBJ2-7; 9 bases agree with TRBD2. Per germline, CDR1 SGHVS and CDR2 FQNEAQ. V shed 5 bases and J 3 bases; nucleotides not matched to a gene: 11. This CDR3 contains 16 residues. The CDR3 DNA reads TGTGCCAGCAGCCTCAGAGGATCTAGCGGGAACTACGAGCAGTACTTC. Its translation: CASSLRGSSGNYEQYF.

This clonotype was seen many times. The gene calls are TRBV20-1 and TRBJ2-3; no reliable D call. The CDR3 length is 9 residues. Germline assignment: CDR1 DFQATT and CDR2 SNEGSKA (reference sequence). The CDR3 loop is CRGRDTQYF. The CDR3 DNA sequence: TGCAGGGGCAGGGATACGCAGTATTTT.

This chain connects TRBV19 to TRBJ1-6, with 7 bases fitting TRBD1. The CDR3 is 14 residues long. The ends lost 4 bases at V and 4 bases at J; junction bases unmatched: 1. The V gene's germline CDR1 is LNHDA and CDR2 SQIVND (reference sequence). CDR3 sequence reads: CASSTGQYNSPLHF. The CDR3 DNA is TGTGCCAGTAGTACGGGACAGTATAATTCACCCCTCCACTTT.

The table lists this clonotype with a few counts. The J gene is TRBJ2-7, the V gene TRBV3-1; 9 nucleotides align to TRBD2. Germline V lookup: CDR1 LGHDT, CDR2 YNNKEL (reference sequence). J was trimmed by 3 bases and V by 6 bases; bases with no gene match: 6. The CDR3 totals 14 residues. CDR3 amino acids: CASRISGSGYEQYF. CDR3 in DNA: TGTGCCAGCAGGATTAGCGGGAGTGGCTACGAGCAGTACTTC.

This clonotype was counted only a few times. The CDR3 sequence: CASSRESGELFF. CDR3 in DNA: TGTGCCAGCAGCCGAGAGTCCGGGGAGCTGTTTTTT. The chain couples TRBV7-9 to TRBJ2-2; D ambiguous. V was clipped by 5 bases and J by 6 bases, with 7 bases between them. This CDR3 is built from 12 residues. Germline CDR1 and CDR2: SEHNR and FQNEAQ (reference sequence).

CDR3 DNA: TGTGCCAGCAGCATTCTAGGGGGAGGCTACACCTTC. Translation gives CASSILGGGYTF. The V gene is TRBV28, the J gene TRBJ1-2, with D possibly TRBD1 on 6 matching bases. Germline-derived CDR1 and CDR2 are MDHEN and SYDVKM. V was pared by 6 bases and J by 8 bases, with 13 bases between. This CDR3 contains 12 residues.

The V gene is TRBV24-1, the J gene TRBJ2-3; either TRBD1 or TRBD2 may supply D (7 bases each). CDR1 KGHDR and CDR2 SFDVKD come from the germline V gene. V lost 2 bases and J lost 4, with 15 bases in between. The CDR3 contains 16 residues. The CDR3 region has the DNA TGTGCCACCAGTGATTCCCCAGGGGGAGGGCCAGATACGCAGTATTTT. The encoded protein is CATSDSPGGGPDTQYF.

The J gene is TRBJ1-1, the V gene TRBV5-1, with no clear D. V dropped 6 bases and J dropped 1 base, with 4 bases sitting between them. This CDR3 comprises 11 residues. Germline CDR1 SGHRS, CDR2 YFSETQ. The chain's CDR3 is CASIQNTEAFF. CDR3 bases: TGCGCCAGCATTCAGAACACTGAAGCTTTCTTT.